This TCR beta chain came from a study of blood T cell repertoires in COVID-19. Sequencing used immunoSEQ multiplex PCR; TCRdb keeps in-frame clones, though not all of them. The table records approximately 170,000 clones, around four fifths of them present only once. The CDR3 sequence is 15 residues long. Per germline, CDR1 MDHEN and CDR2 SYDVKM. J gave up 2 bases and V 4 bases, and 5 bases lay outside the gene matches. This clone was picked up one time. This chain links TRBV28 with TRBJ1-5, with 7 bases identical to TRBD1. This receptor was obtained from a woman of 80 years or more with COVID-19, enrolled during active disease. Sequencing input: peripheral blood. CDR3 bases: TGTGCCAGCAGTTCGACAGGGCGGCGCAATCAGCCCCAGCATTTT. Translating gives CASSSTGRRNQPQHF.